These 11 T cell receptor beta chains came from one sample sequenced in a study of cytomegalovirus exposure and HLA in healthy donors. Primers: 60 Vbeta forward and 13 Jbeta reverse. Using immunoSEQ multiplex PCR, the repertoire was profiled, and TCRdb retains in-frame clones only, with some absent. The sample carries 200,000 to 250,000 clones, around 81% recorded once. Material for sequencing was PBMCs. These receptor sequences come from an older woman in good health and CMV-seropositive.

The chain has TRBV7-9 and TRBJ2-5; the D gene is possibly TRBD2 (5 bases). This CDR3 has 15 amino acids. V was trimmed by 0 bases and J by 4 bases, leaving 12 bases between them. From germline, CDR1 is SEHNR and CDR2 FQNEAQ (reference sequence). The CDR3 DNA is TGTGCCAGCAGCTTAGCGGAGGTTTTGGGAGAGACCCAGTACTTC. Its protein is CASSLAEVLGETQYF. The variable domain in full, with the rest retrieved from reference TRBV7-9 and TRBJ2-5, is DTGVSQNPRHKITKRGQNVTFRCDPISEHNRLYWYRQTLGQGPEFLTYFQNEAQLEKSRLLSDRFSAERPKGSFSTLEIQRTEQGDSAMYLCASSLAEVLGETQYFGPGTRLLVL.

The chain carries TRBV28 and TRBJ1-5; D might be TRBD1 (5 bases). Trimming shortened V by 4 bases and J by 4 bases, and 14 bases separated the two germline ends. This CDR3 comprises 15 residues. Germline V gene data show CDR1 as MDHEN and CDR2 as SYDVKM. DNA of the CDR3: TGTGCCAGCAGTTCCCCGTCAGGGAAGAATCAGCCCCAGCATTTT. Its translation: CASSSPSGKNQPQHF.

The chain has TRBV18 and TRBJ1-4, with a possible D match to TRBD1 (5 bases). CDR1 is KGHSH, CDR2 LQKENI, per germline. The V gene lost 3 bases and the J gene lost 8 bases, with 13 bases spanning the gap. There are 14 residues in the CDR3. CDR3 nucleotides: TGTGCCAGCTCACCCTTCGGAGGGGTCGAAAAACTGTTTTTT. Translation gives CASSPFGGVEKLFF.

Here the CDR3 reads CASYPRDRNFNSPLHF. The CDR3 DNA is TGTGCCTCCTACCCCCGGGACAGGAACTTTAATTCACCCCTCCACTTT. The gene calls are TRBV27 and TRBJ1-6; 8 bases align to TRBD1. The germline V gene encodes CDR1 MNHEY and CDR2 SMNVEV (reference sequence). V lost 11 bases and J lost 6; bases outside the gene matches: 15. The CDR3 totals 16 residues.

The rearrangement links TRBV5-1 to TRBJ2-3; weak D call: TRBD1 (6 bases). The CDR3 totals 14 residues. The V and J ends lost 0 bases and 5 bases respectively, with 10 bases between them. Germline V gene data show CDR1 as SGHRS and CDR2 as YFSETQ. CDR3 DNA: TGCGCCAGCAGCTTGGGAAACAGGGAAGATACGCAGTATTTT. It specifies CASSLGNREDTQYF.

The chain uses TRBV28 and TRBJ2-1; 8 bases fit TRBD1. CDR1 and CDR2 from the germline V gene are MDHEN and SYDVKM. V shed 5 bases, J shed 4 bases, and the junction held 13 bases outside the gene matches. The CDR3 spans 17 residues. CDR3 in amino acids: CASSPRQGSGNYNEQFF. In DNA form, the CDR3 reads TGTGCCAGCAGTCCGCGACAGGGGTCTGGGAATTACAATGAGCAGTTCTTC.

The J gene is TRBJ1-1, the V gene TRBV19; no clear D. Germline CDR1 LNHDA, CDR2 SQIVND (reference sequence). The CDR3 runs 16 residues. V shed 6 bases and J shed 6 bases, with 23 bases lying between them. The DNA of the CDR3 is TGTGCCAGTAGACTCCATCCCAGTTGGAGGGAGGCTGAAGCTTTCTTT. Encoded protein: CASRLHPSWREAEAFF.

This chain links TRBV5-1 with TRBJ2-1; 9 bases are a match to TRBD2. Germline CDR1 and CDR2: SGHRS and YFSETQ. This CDR3 is 15 amino acids long. The J segment lost 4 bases and the V segment lost 0 bases, leaving 2 bases of the junction unmatched. CDR3 residues: CASSLDSGGYNEQFF. CDR3 nucleotides: TGCGCCAGCAGCTTGGATAGCGGGGGATACAATGAGCAGTTCTTC.

The chain combines TRBV9 with TRBJ1-2, with 8 bases that match TRBD1. V was clipped by 4 bases and J by 0 bases; unmatched bases: 5. Germline V gene data show CDR1 as SGDLS and CDR2 as YYNGEE. This CDR3 region has 15 residues. CDR3 sequence (DNA): TGTGCCAGCAGCCTAGGACAGGGAGCTAACTATGGCTACACCTTC. It codes for CASSLGQGANYGYTF.

J is TRBJ2-5 and V is TRBV9, with 13 nucleotides matching TRBD2. The CDR3 extends over 16 amino acids. The junction had 4 bases not matched to a gene; V was cut back by 3 bases and J by 2 bases. Germline-derived CDR1 and CDR2 are SGDLS and YYNGEE. As DNA, the CDR3 is TGTGCCAGCAGCGCTGGGACTAGCGGGACACAAGAGACCCAGTACTTC. Translation: CASSAGTSGTQETQYF.

V gene TRBV11-3 combines with J gene TRBJ2-3; 7 nucleotides line up with TRBD2. The junction had 2 bases not matched to a gene; V was cut back by 8 bases and J by 0 bases. This CDR3 region has 13 residues. Germline CDR1 is SGHNT and CDR2 is YENEEA. The chain's CDR3 is CASGRGSTDTQYF. In DNA, the CDR3 is TGTGCCAGCGGGCGGGGGAGCACAGATACGCAGTATTTT.